These T cell receptor beta chains were read from a single sample in a study of CD8 T cells in Susac syndrome. One entry per CDR3 protein, called by TCRdb with MiXCR from the immunoSEQ multiplex PCR reads. Among about 300,000 distinct CDR3 sequences, 70% to 90% were seen once, and the ten largest hold approximately 0.2%. Sample: CD8+ T cells from PBMCs. All receptors come from a human donor with multiple sclerosis. Both conserved end residues are part of each CDR3. Each record gives: V gene, D gene, clone size, J gene, CDR3 DNA, CDR3 protein. The D gene is left open where the match is weak. Size is omitted from some rows. Given values are once, few, many or a class for expanded clones.

>TRBV7-9|.|few|TRBJ2-1
TGTGCCAGCAGCTTAAAGTACAATGAGCAGTTCTTC
CASSLKYNEQFF
>TRBV6-1|.|few|TRBJ2-7
TGTGCCAGCGGCGAACAGGGTGTGGGGCAGTACTTC
CASGEQGVGQYF
>TRBV27|TRBD2|.|TRBJ2-7
TGTGCCAGCAGTTTAGGCGGGAGCATCTACGAGCAGTACTTC
CASSLGGSIYEQYF
>TRBV7-9|TRBD2|.|TRBJ2-3
TGTGCCAGCAGCTTCTCTAGCGGGAGCACAGATACGCAGTATTTT
CASSFSSGSTDTQYF
>TRBV7-3|.|once|TRBJ2-2
TGTGCCAGCAGCTCAGGGTTTTCCACCGGGGAGCTGTTTTTT
CASSSGFSTGELFF
>TRBV19|.|.|TRBJ2-2
TGTGCCAGTAGTGCGTACATAGACACCGGGGAGCTGTTTTTT
CASSAYIDTGELFF
>TRBV5-4|.|.|TRBJ1-2
TGTGCCAGCAGCTTTGACATGAGGGGCGCGAACTATGGCTACACCTTC
CASSFDMRGANYGYTF
>TRBV9|TRBD2|once|TRBJ2-7
TGTGCCAGCAGCGCCTCACTAGCGGGAGAGGGCGAGCAGTACTTC
CASSASLAGEGEQYF
>TRBV30|.|.|TRBJ1-5
TGTGCCTACACCAGGCAGACCGACCCCGGGCAGCCCCAGCATTTT
CAYTRQTDPGQPQHF
>TRBV7-8|.|.|TRBJ2-3
TGTGCCAGCAGATATGGGTCCGAGTCCACGCAGTATTTT
CASRYGSESTQYF
>TRBV9|.|few|TRBJ2-7
TGTGCCAGCAGCGTAGAAGCGGCTAGCTCCTACGAGCAGTACTTC
CASSVEAASSYEQYF
>TRBV5-1|TRBD2|.|TRBJ2-1
TGCGCCAGCAGCTTGGCCCCTACTAGCGATGAGCAGTTCTTC
CASSLAPTSDEQFF
>TRBV7-8|TRBD2|.|TRBJ2-3
TGTGCCAGCAGCCCCGAGGGCGGGTTGGCTAGCGGGAGCTGTGGAGATACGCAGTATTTT
CASSPEGGLASGSCGDTQYF
>TRBV19|TRBD2|.|TRBJ2-1
TGTGCCAGTAGTATGGTTAGCGGGACCCTCAATGAGCAGTTCTTC
CASSMVSGTLNEQFF
>TRBV28|.|.|TRBJ1-1
TGTGCCAGCAGTCCGAGCCGAAATGAAATTTTT
CASSPSRNEIF
>TRBV7-9|.|.|TRBJ2-1
TGTGCCAGCCGCTCCCGAGAGGGGGTCAACAATGAGCAGTTCTTC
CASRSREGVNNEQFF
>TRBV5-4|TRBD1|.|TRBJ2-7
TGTGCCAGCAGGCCAGAGACAGGGCTTTACTACGAGCAGTACTTC
CASRPETGLYYEQYF
>TRBV21-1|.|.|TRBJ2-7
TGTGCCAGCAGCAAAGTGAATCGGTATCACGGTGATTCCGAGCAGTACTTC
CASSKVNRYHGDSEQYF
>TRBV6-2/TRBV6-3|.|.|TRBJ2-5
TGTGCCAGCAGTAGGAGAGAGACCCAGTACTTC
CASSRRETQYF
>TRBV30|.|.|TRBJ2-5
TGTGCCTGGAGTGTCTTAGTAGCGGACCAAGAGACCCAGTACTTC
CAWSVLVADQETQYF
>TRBV9|TRBD2|.|TRBJ2-1
TGTGCCAGCGGGGATGCGCGGGAGACGCCCTACAATGAGCAGTTCTTC
CASGDARETPYNEQFF
>TRBV15|TRBD1|.|TRBJ2-7
TGTGCCACCGGGACAGGGTTTTCCTACGAGCAGTACTTC
CATGTGFSYEQYF
>TRBV6-5|.|once|TRBJ1-2
TGTGCCAGCAGTCCCGTCCGGGCCCCCTATGGCTACACCTTC
CASSPVRAPYGYTF
>TRBV5-4|TRBD1|.|TRBJ1-1
TGTGCCAGCAGTCAGGGGGGGGAGAACACTGAAGCTTTCTTT
CASSQGGENTEAFF
>TRBV6-2/TRBV6-3|TRBD1|.|TRBJ1-1
TGTGCCAGCAGACCTGACAGGGGGCAGGTGTTGACGAGGATGTTGAACACTGAAGCTTTCTTT
CASRPDRGQVLTRMLNTEAFF
>TRBV19|TRBD1|.|TRBJ2-7
TGTGCCAGTAGTTCAACCGGGACAGGTTACGAGCAGTACTTC
CASSSTGTGYEQYF
>TRBV19|.|.|TRBJ2-1
TGTGCCAGTAGTATTGGGCGGGGCGGTGAGCAGTTCTTC
CASSIGRGGEQFF
>TRBV28|.|once|TRBJ1-1
TGTGCCAGCAGTCGGAAGTTTACCACTGAAGCTTTCTTT
CASSRKFTTEAFF
>TRBV19|TRBD2|.|TRBJ2-1
TGTGCCAGTAGCCTACAGGGACTAGCGGGAGACAATGAGCAGTTCTTC
CASSLQGLAGDNEQFF
>TRBV7-2|TRBD2|.|TRBJ2-1
TGTGCCAGCAGCTTAGCGCGTCTAGCGGGACCTCTTTTGTTGGATGAGCAGTTCTTC
CASSLARLAGPLLLDEQFF
>TRBV4-1|TRBD2|few|TRBJ2-2
TGCGCCAGCAGCCTCTCGAGCGGGAGAGGATACACCGGGGAGCTGTTTTTT
CASSLSSGRGYTGELFF
>TRBV10-3|TRBD1|.|TRBJ1-1
TGTGCCATCAGTGAGTCTCTAGAAGACAGGGGGGGAACTGAAGCTTTCTTT
CAISESLEDRGGTEAFF
>TRBV25-1|.|.|TRBJ1-2
TGTGCCAGCAGTGAAGGGTCCTATGGCTACACCTTC
CASSEGSYGYTF
>TRBV27|.|.|TRBJ1-2
TGTGCCAGCAGCTATGGGGGCGGTGGCTACACCTTC
CASSYGGGGYTF
>TRBV6-1|.|.|TRBJ1-3
TGTGCCAGCACAGACGACCCAGGTGCTGGAAACACCATATATTTT
CASTDDPGAGNTIYF
>TRBV29-1|.|.|TRBJ1-2
TGCAGCGTTGAGAGTCGGCCCCTTGGCTACACCTTC
CSVESRPLGYTF
>TRBV4-2|.|.|TRBJ2-7
TGTGCCAGCAGCCAAGGTCGGAGCTCCTACGAGCAGTACTTC
CASSQGRSSYEQYF
>TRBV6-1|TRBD2|.|TRBJ2-7
TGTGCCAACAACCCCGGGACTAGCGGTAACTACGAGCAGTACTTC
CANNPGTSGNYEQYF
>TRBV12-5|.|.|TRBJ1-2
TGTGCTAGTTCTTTGGGACCGACTAACTATGGCTACACCTTC
CASSLGPTNYGYTF
>TRBV29-1|TRBD1|.|TRBJ2-2
TGCAGCGTGGGGGACAGGGAAACCGGGGAGCTGTTTTTT
CSVGDRETGELFF
>TRBV28|.|.|TRBJ1-1
TGTGCCAGCAGTTTAATTCGGGGGCGCAGGACTGAAGCTTTCTTT
CASSLIRGRRTEAFF